These 14 T cell receptor beta chains came from one sample sequenced in a study of T-cell reconstitution after alpha-beta-depleted transplantation in children (dated by TCRdb to 2016 to 2017). Library preparation employed PCR. Instrument on record: Illumina HiSeq 2500. TCR libraries were prepared with molecular barcoding, using unique molecular identifiers to normalize TCRbeta repertoire quantification. TCRdb redid the processing of the public reads, applying fastp at Q25 and MiXCR, and retained in-frame beta chains. Entries that share a CDR3 protein sequence are merged under the most common genes and DNA. This sample has 200,000 to 250,000 distinct CDR3 sequences in its table, and about 12% of those were observed once. The leading ten clones occupy over 2% of the sample. This material consisted of PBMCs from the stem cell graft donor, taken from the stem cell graft. The origin of the receptors is a human donor who donated a stem cell graft to a child with acute lymphoblastic leukemia.

This clonotype was seen ten or more times. The V call is TRBV10-3, the J call TRBJ1-1, with D perhaps TRBD1 (6 bases). V was clipped by 10 bases and J by 4 bases, with 16 bases between them. The CDR3 loop spans 13 amino acids. The germline V gene encodes CDR1 ENHRY and CDR2 SYGVKD. Here the CDR3 DNA reads TGTGCCAGCGGGGGCTTTGGGGGCACTGAAGCTTTCTTT. Translating it yields CASGGFGGTEAFF.

Note on this clonotype: A read error may produce the germline difference seen at one junction end. The chain uses TRBV20-1 and TRBJ2-3; tentative D call: TRBD2 (6 bases). CDR1 and CDR2 from the germline V gene are DFQATT and SNEGSKA (reference sequence). This CDR3 contains 12 residues. CDR3: CSPPTSTDTQYF. Written as DNA, the CDR3 is TGCAGCCCTCCTACTAGCACAGATACGCAGTATTTC.

The genes are TRBV12-3 or TRBV12-4 and TRBJ1-2; D uncertain. Trimming removed 5 bases from V and 5 bases from J, with 9 bases in between. CDR3 size: 12 residues. This CDR3 is CASSVDLYGYTF. The CDR3 coding sequence is TGTGCCAGCAGTGTGGACCTTTATGGCTACACCTTC.

In this sample, this clonotype turned up many times. V is TRBV12-3 or TRBV12-4 and J is TRBJ2-7, with D perhaps matching TRBD1 (5 bases). Deletions cut 5 bases from V and 3 bases from J, with 14 bases between. The CDR3 extends over 14 amino acids. CDR3 sequence: CASSRLDSDYEQYF. DNA of the CDR3: TGTGCCAGCAGTCGCCTCGACAGTGACTACGAGCAGTACTTC.

The sample holds many counts of this clonotype. The V call is TRBV6-2 or TRBV6-3, the J call TRBJ2-7; the D gene is possibly TRBD2 (5 bases). Per the germline V gene, CDR1 is MNHEY and CDR2 is SVGEGT. V was shortened by 5 bases and J by 6 bases, with 20 bases between the two germline ends. The CDR3 is 15 residues long. CDR3 DNA: TGTGCCAGCAGTACCCTCGGCGGCGGAGGACTCGAGCAGTACTTC. Its protein is CASSTLGGGGLEQYF.

This clonotype was counted ten times or more. The chain joins TRBV19 to TRBJ2-7; D is perhaps TRBD2 (6 bases). The germline gives CDR1 LNHDA, CDR2 SQIVND (reference sequence). Trimming took 10 bases from V and 3 from J, leaving 13 bases between them. The CDR3 contains 12 residues. The CDR3 DNA sequence: TGTGCCACGACAACGCGGGGCTACGAGCAGTACTTC. Amino acids: CATTTRGYEQYF.

This clonotype has at least ten counts. V is TRBV5-1 and J is TRBJ2-5, with D perhaps matching TRBD2 (5 bases). This CDR3 comprises 15 residues. V was shortened by 7 bases and J by 5 bases, with 21 bases between the two germline ends. CDR1 SGHRS and CDR2 YFSETQ come from the germline V gene. CDR3 DNA sequence: TGCGCCAGCCGGGGAAGCGGCAGAAAGGACGAGACCCAGTACTTC. Its translation is CASRGSGRKDETQYF.

This clonotype was seen many times. The chain uses TRBV4-3 and TRBJ2-4; possibly TRBD2 for D (6 bases). The CDR3 length is 15 residues. Looked up from germline, CDR1 is LGHNA and CDR2 is YSLEER. Trimming removed 1 base from V and 9 bases from J, with 16 bases in between. The CDR3 region has the DNA TGCGCCAGCAGCCAAGGTGTCGGGACTTCGAGCATTCAGTACTTC. This translates into CASSQGVGTSSIQYF.

The chain recombines TRBV19 with TRBJ1-2, with D perhaps matching TRBD1 (5 bases). The CDR3 extends over 15 amino acids. Germline CDR1 and CDR2: LNHDA and SQIVND (reference sequence). Trimming stripped 0 bases from V and 7 bases from J, with 15 bases between. The CDR3 protein is CASSIDRGLWSGYTF. Here the CDR3 DNA reads TGTGCCAGTAGTATAGATCGGGGCCTATGGAGTGGCTACACCTTC.

In regard to this clonotype: This may arise from a read error, as a much more abundant clone is one base away. The chain combines TRBV28 with TRBJ1-5; 11 nucleotides agree with TRBD1. J gave up 5 bases and V 6 bases, and 3 bases lay outside the gene matches. The V gene's germline CDR1 is MDHEN and CDR2 SYDVKM. CDR3 length: 14 amino acids. The CDR3 DNA reads as TGTGCCAGCAGCCCGGGACAGGGGGATCAGCCCCAGCATTTT. Translated, it gives CASSPGQGDQPQHF. Variable domain in full (rest from reference TRBV28 and TRBJ1-5): DVKVTQSSRYLVKRTGEKVFLECVQDMDHENMFWYRQDPGLGLRLIYFSYDVKMKEKGDIPEGYSVSREKKERFSLILESASTNQTSMYLCASSPGQGDQPQHFGDGTRLSIL.

In this sample, this clonotype turned up many times. The CDR3 DNA reads as TGCAGTGCCCAATGGGCTGACTATGGCTACACCTTC. Protein sequence: CSAQWADYGYTF. The chain uses TRBV20-1 and TRBJ1-2; no clear D gene. The CDR3 has 12 residues. The germline V and J ends were trimmed by 6 bases and 3 bases, with 11 bases remaining between them. Germline V gives CDR1 DFQATT, CDR2 SNEGSKA (reference sequence).

Many counts were recorded for this clonotype. This chain joins TRBV7-8 and TRBJ2-3, with D possibly called TRBD1 or TRBD2 (5 bases each). Germline V gene data show CDR1 as SGHVS and CDR2 as FQNEAQ. The CDR3 runs 15 residues. Between the trimmed V and J ends, which lost 4 bases and 4 bases, there was a span of 15 bases. The CDR3 here is CASSSLEGPADTQYF. The CDR3, as DNA: TGTGCCAGCAGCTCTTTAGAGGGGCCCGCAGATACGCAGTATTTT.

The chain links TRBV5-1 to TRBJ2-6, with D maybe TRBD1 (6 bases). The CDR3 is 19 amino acids. Trimming pared 0 bases from V and 0 bases from J, leaving 16 bases between. Germline V CDR1 and CDR2: SGHRS, YFSETQ. CDR3 sequence: CASSLVEDSIISGANVLTF. For the CDR3, the DNA is TGCGCCAGCAGCTTGGTAGAGGACAGCATCATCTCTGGGGCCAACGTCCTGACTTTC.

The sample holds many counts of this clonotype. The V gene is TRBV18, the J gene TRBJ2-7; possible D gene TRBD2, 6 bases. The CDR3 loop spans 15 amino acids. V shed 2 bases and J shed 2 bases, with 13 bases lying between them. CDR1 and CDR2 from the germline V gene are KGHSH and LQKENI. CDR3 sequence (DNA): TGTGCCAGCTCACCAATCCAGGAGGGAACCTACGAGCAGTACTTC. Translation gives CASSPIQEGTYEQYF.